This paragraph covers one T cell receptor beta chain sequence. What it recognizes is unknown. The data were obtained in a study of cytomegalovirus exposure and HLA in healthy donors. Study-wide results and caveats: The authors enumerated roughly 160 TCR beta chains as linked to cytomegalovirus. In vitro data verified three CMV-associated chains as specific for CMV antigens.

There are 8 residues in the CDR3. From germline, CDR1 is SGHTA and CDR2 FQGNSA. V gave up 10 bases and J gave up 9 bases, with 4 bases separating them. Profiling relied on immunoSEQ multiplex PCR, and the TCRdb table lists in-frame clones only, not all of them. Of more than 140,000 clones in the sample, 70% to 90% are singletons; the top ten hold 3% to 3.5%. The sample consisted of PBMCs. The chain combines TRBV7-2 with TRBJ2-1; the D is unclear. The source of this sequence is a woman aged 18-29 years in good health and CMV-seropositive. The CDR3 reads CATSEQFF. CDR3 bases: TGTGCCACATCTGAGCAGTTCTTC.